The 26 T cell receptor beta chains below were found in one sample sequenced in a study of blood T cell repertoires in COVID-19. Generated by immunoSEQ multiplex PCR, the TCRdb table keeps only in-frame clones and is missing some. The table shows more than 110,000 clones, with 75% to 80% occurring only once. The sample comprised PBMCs or T cells enriched from blood (not recorded which). The receptors originated from a woman between 50 and 59 years old who had recovered from COVID-19.

The chain links TRBV28 to TRBJ2-5; D is uncertain. The CDR3 is 13 amino acids. The V gene's germline CDR1 is MDHEN and CDR2 SYDVKM. V lost 1 base and J lost 2, with 5 bases in between. The CDR3 is CASSLYSQETQYF. CDR3 coding DNA: TGTGCCAGCAGTTTATACTCTCAAGAGACCCAGTACTTC.

The chain combines TRBV7-8 with TRBJ2-5; D is undetermined. Germline V gene sequence: CDR1 SGHVS, CDR2 FQNEAQ. Trimming removed 5 bases from V and 4 bases from J, with 5 bases in between. The CDR3 is 11 residues long. The DNA for the CDR3 is TGTGCCAGCAGCAGCGCAGAGACCCAGTACTTC. Its translation: CASSSAETQYF.

This rearrangement joins TRBV13 to TRBJ2-2; 8 bases agree with TRBD1. The V and J ends lost 0 bases and 2 bases, in that order; junction bases with no gene match: 2. The CDR3 contains 16 residues. The germline V gene has CDR1 PRHDT and CDR2 FYEKMQ (reference sequence). The CDR3 protein is CASSLGQGANTGELFF. The CDR3 nucleotides read TGTGCCAGCAGCTTAGGGCAGGGGGCTAACACCGGGGAGCTGTTTTTT.

The V gene is TRBV18, the J gene TRBJ2-6; possibly TRBD1 for D (5 bases). With 3 bases removed from V and 0 bases from J, the gap between germline ends came to 15 bases. The length of the CDR3 is 18 residues. Looked up from germline, CDR1 is KGHSH and CDR2 is LQKENI. The CDR3 DNA reads TGTGCCAGCTCACCCCAGACAGTTGCCCTCTCTGGGGCCAACGTCCTGACTTTC. It is translated as CASSPQTVALSGANVLTF. Full variable domain (remainder filled in from reference TRBV18 and TRBJ2-6): NAGVMQNPRHLVRRRGQEARLRCSPMKGHSHVYWYRQLPEEGLKFMVYLQKENIIDESGMPKERFSAEFPKEGPSILRIQQVVRGDSAAYFCASSPQTVALSGANVLTFGAGSRLTVL.

The V gene is TRBV12-5, the J gene TRBJ2-5; tentative D call: TRBD2 (7 bases). Germline-derived CDR1 and CDR2 are LGHNT and FRNRAP. Trimming removed 1 base from V and 5 bases from J, with 20 bases in between. The CDR3 totals 17 residues. The DNA for the CDR3 is TGTGCTAGTGGTTTGGAGAGGGGGGGCGTTGATTTGGAGACCCAGTACTTC. It codes for CASGLERGGVDLETQYF.

This clone appeared once. The V gene is TRBV11-2, the J gene TRBJ2-7, with a possible D match to TRBD1 (5 bases). V lost 1 base and J lost 3, with 13 bases in between. The CDR3 consists of 15 residues. The V gene's germline CDR1 is SGHAT and CDR2 FQNNGV. CDR3 in DNA: TGTGCCAGCAGCTTAGTTCAGGGTCCGGTCTACGAGCAGTACTTC. It specifies CASSLVQGPVYEQYF.

This clone was seen just once. The CDR3 reads CASRGALGSPLHF. The CDR3 DNA reads TGTGCCAGCAGGGGGGCGTTAGGATCACCCCTCCACTTT. The rearrangement uses TRBV27 and TRBJ1-6, with D possibly being TRBD1 (6 bases). The CDR3 spans 13 residues. Trimming cost V 6 bases and J 10 bases, with 13 bases left between them. Germline CDR1 MNHEY, CDR2 SMNVEV (reference sequence).

This clone was detected a few times. The chain uses TRBV6-5 and TRBJ1-6, with 9 positions matching TRBD1. Germline V gene sequence: CDR1 MNHEY, CDR2 SVGAGI. Trimming removed 7 bases from V and 10 bases from J; junction bases left unmatched: 11. The CDR3 is 15 residues long. The CDR3 DNA is TGTGCCAGCAATCCACCGGGACAGGGAGGATCACCCCTCCACTTT. This gives the protein CASNPPGQGGSPLHF.

Only a few counts were recorded for this clone. The chain combines TRBV5-1 with TRBJ1-1; D is possibly TRBD1 (5 bases). Between the trimmed V and J ends, which lost 3 bases and 1 base, there was a span of 13 bases. Germline CDR1 reads SGHRS; CDR2 reads YFSETQ. This CDR3 is 15 amino acids long. The CDR3 loop is CASSWPTQGNTEAFF. The CDR3 DNA is TGCGCCAGCAGCTGGCCCACCCAGGGGAACACTGAAGCTTTCTTT.

The V call is TRBV2, the J call TRBJ2-7; D is perhaps TRBD1 (6 bases). Germline-derived CDR1 and CDR2 are SNHLY and FYNNEI. Trimming shortened V by 4 bases and J by 0 bases, and 7 bases separated the two germline ends. CDR3 length: 13 residues. The CDR3: CASSGTDSYEQYF. DNA of the CDR3: TGTGCCAGCAGTGGGACAGACTCCTACGAGCAGTACTTC. Based on the CDR3 plus reference TRBV2 and TRBJ2-7, the full variable domain is EPEVTQTPSHQVTQMGQEVILRCVPISNHLYFYWYRQILGQKVEFLVSFYNNEISEKSEIFDDQFSVERPDGSNFTLKIRSTKLEDSAMYFCASSGTDSYEQYFGPGTRLTVT.

This clone was counted once. This chain uses TRBV6-5 with TRBJ2-7; D is perhaps TRBD2 (5 bases). Trimming cost V 7 bases and J 1 base, with 11 bases left between them. Germline-derived CDR1 and CDR2 are MNHEY and SVGAGI. The CDR3 runs to 13 residues. This CDR3 is CASTNSGSYEQYF. In DNA form, the CDR3 reads TGTGCCAGCACCAACTCGGGGTCCTACGAGCAGTACTTC.

The V call is TRBV11-3, the J call TRBJ2-1; tentatively, D is TRBD2 (6 bases). Germline-derived CDR1 and CDR2 are SGHNT and YENEEA. CDR3 size: 14 residues. Trimming cost V 5 bases and J 6 bases, with 14 bases left between them. The CDR3 nucleotides read TGTGCCAGCAGCGGAGGGGCGGTGGGCAATGAGCAGTTCTTC. It translates to CASSGGAVGNEQFF.

The chain combines TRBV25-1 with TRBJ1-2; 7 bases map to TRBD1. Germline CDR1 and CDR2: MGHDK and SYGVNS. This CDR3 region has 13 residues. V shed 2 bases, J shed 5 bases, and the junction held 2 bases outside the gene matches. The CDR3 sequence: CASSEGQAYGYTF. The CDR3 DNA sequence: TGTGCCAGCAGTGAAGGACAGGCGTATGGCTACACCTTC.

The V and J genes are TRBV14 and TRBJ2-1; 9 bases line up with TRBD2. CDR1 is SGHDN, CDR2 FVKESK, per germline. Unmatched junction bases numbered 17, after V lost 4 bases and J lost 7 bases. This CDR3 comprises 18 residues. CDR3 loop: CASSRWTSSAGGQNEQFF. The CDR3 coding sequence is TGTGCCAGCAGCCGATGGACTTCTTCAGCGGGGGGCCAAAATGAGCAGTTCTTC.

The gene calls are TRBV2 and TRBJ1-3, with TRBD1 as a possible D gene (6 bases). CDR3 size: 15 residues. Trimming removed 5 bases from V and 0 bases from J, with 11 bases in between. Germline CDR1 is SNHLY and CDR2 is FYNNEI. The CDR3 bases are TGTGCCAGCAGTCTCCAGGGGCCCTCTGGAAACACCATATATTTT. Translation gives CASSLQGPSGNTIYF.

The count of this clone is one. V usage is TRBV5-6 and J usage is TRBJ1-4, with D tentatively TRBD1 (6 bases). Germline V gene lookup returns CDR1 SGHDT and CDR2 YYEEEE. The CDR3 is made up of 14 amino acids. The V gene lost 4 bases and the J gene lost 5 bases, with 12 bases spanning the gap. CDR3 protein: CASSPDRRNEKLFF. The CDR3 DNA follows: TGTGCCAGCAGCCCCGACAGGCGGAATGAAAAACTGTTTTTT. The whole variable domain, filled in from reference TRBV5-6 and TRBJ1-4, reads DAGVTQSPTHLIKTRGQQVTLRCSPKSGHDTVSWYQQALGQGPQFIFQYYEEEERQRGNFPDRFSGHQFPNYSSELNVNALLLGDSALYLCASSPDRRNEKLFFGSGTQLSVL.

V and J are TRBV9 and TRBJ2-5; D unclear. The CDR3 contains 12 residues. Germline CDR1 reads SGDLS; CDR2 reads YYNGEE. V lost 1 base and J lost 5, with 6 bases in between. The CDR3: CASSVYGETQYF. The CDR3 DNA reads as TGTGCCAGCAGCGTATACGGGGAGACCCAGTACTTC. Variable domain in full (rest from reference TRBV9 and TRBJ2-5): DSGVTQTPKHLITATGQRVTLRCSPRSGDLSVYWYQQSLDQGLQFLIQYYNGEERAKGNILERFSAQQFPDLHSELNLSSLELGDSALYFCASSVYGETQYFGPGTRLLVL.

The rearrangement links TRBV6-1 to TRBJ1-4; D remains ambiguous. Germline V gene sequence: CDR1 MNHNS, CDR2 SASEGT. The CDR3 sequence is 16 residues long. V lost 4 bases, J lost 3 bases, and 15 bases lay in between. In DNA, the CDR3 is TGTGCCAGCAGTGTAACAAGCAGCGCGGCTAATGAAAAACTGTTTTTT. Encoded protein: CASSVTSSAANEKLFF.

The rearrangement links TRBV15 to TRBJ2-1, with 13 bases fitting TRBD2. V gave up 3 bases and J gave up 0 bases; unmatched junction bases: 5. The length of the CDR3 is 18 residues. Germline V gene lookup returns CDR1 LNHNV and CDR2 YYDKDF (reference sequence). The CDR3 bases are TGTGCCACCAGCAGGACTAGCGGGAGGCCGAGCTCCTACAATGAGCAGTTCTTC. Its protein product is CATSRTSGRPSSYNEQFF.

The sample holds one count of this clone. In nucleotides, the CDR3 is TGTGCCAGCTCACCATTAGCGGGGGAGCAAGAGACCCAGTACTTC. Protein: CASSPLAGEQETQYF. The rearrangement links TRBV18 to TRBJ2-5, with 9 nucleotides matching TRBD2. With V trimmed by 2 bases and J by 2 bases, 3 bases remained unmatched. Germline V lookup: CDR1 KGHSH, CDR2 LQKENI. The CDR3 has 15 amino acids.

The chain employs TRBV6-1 and TRBJ2-6, with 8 bases aligning to TRBD1. This CDR3 is built from 18 residues. V lost 3 bases, J lost 0 bases, and 7 bases stayed unmatched. Germline V gene sequence: CDR1 MNHNS, CDR2 SASEGT. The DNA for the CDR3 is TGTGCCAGCAGTGAGTTTGGGACAGGCCTCTCTGGGGCCAACGTCCTGACTTTC. It specifies CASSEFGTGLSGANVLTF.

This clone has only one observation. The chain has TRBV12-5 and TRBJ2-7; TRBD2 is a possible D gene (6 bases). Germline V CDR1 and CDR2: LGHNT, FRNRAP. The CDR3 sequence is 13 residues long. V was shortened by 7 bases and J by 3 bases, with 13 bases between the two germline ends. CDR3 bases: TGTGCTAGTGTCGGCGGGGCCTTCTACGAGCAGTACTTC. This codes for CASVGGAFYEQYF.

The rearrangement uses TRBV7-9 and TRBJ2-3, with D perhaps matching TRBD2 (6 bases). Germline V lookup: CDR1 SEHNR, CDR2 FQNEAQ (reference sequence). The CDR3 has 17 residues. The V end lost 1 base, the J end lost 4 bases, and 18 bases lay between the germline ends. CDR3 sequence: CASSLDSISGYSDTQYF. The CDR3 nucleotides are TGTGCCAGCAGCTTAGACAGTATTAGCGGATACTCAGATACGCAGTATTTT.

V and J are TRBV30 and TRBJ1-1, with a weak D call TRBD1 (5 bases). This CDR3 comprises 13 residues. Trimming shortened V by 0 bases and J by 4 bases, and 9 bases separated the two germline ends. From germline, CDR1 is GTSNPN and CDR2 SVGIG (reference sequence). The CDR3 DNA sequence: TGTGCCTGGAGTGTTCAGGGTTCCACTGAAGCTTTCTTT. Its protein product is CAWSVQGSTEAFF.

The J gene is TRBJ2-4, the V gene TRBV5-6; D is perhaps TRBD1 (6 bases). There are 14 residues in the CDR3. V dropped 5 bases and J dropped 7 bases, with 16 bases sitting between them. Germline assignment: CDR1 SGHDT and CDR2 YYEEEE. The CDR3 here is CASSSTGSSNIQYF. In DNA, the CDR3 is TGTGCCAGCAGTTCTACAGGGTCTAGTAACATTCAGTACTTC.

The V and J genes are TRBV19 and TRBJ2-7; D might be TRBD2 (5 bases). CDR3 length equals 15 residues. Germline V gene sequence: CDR1 LNHDA, CDR2 SQIVND (reference sequence). Deletions cut 2 bases from V and 5 bases from J, with 16 bases between. The CDR3 region has the DNA TGTGCCAGTAGTATAAGGACTGGCCTAGGCGACGAGCAGTACTTC. Encoded protein: CASSIRTGLGDEQYF.